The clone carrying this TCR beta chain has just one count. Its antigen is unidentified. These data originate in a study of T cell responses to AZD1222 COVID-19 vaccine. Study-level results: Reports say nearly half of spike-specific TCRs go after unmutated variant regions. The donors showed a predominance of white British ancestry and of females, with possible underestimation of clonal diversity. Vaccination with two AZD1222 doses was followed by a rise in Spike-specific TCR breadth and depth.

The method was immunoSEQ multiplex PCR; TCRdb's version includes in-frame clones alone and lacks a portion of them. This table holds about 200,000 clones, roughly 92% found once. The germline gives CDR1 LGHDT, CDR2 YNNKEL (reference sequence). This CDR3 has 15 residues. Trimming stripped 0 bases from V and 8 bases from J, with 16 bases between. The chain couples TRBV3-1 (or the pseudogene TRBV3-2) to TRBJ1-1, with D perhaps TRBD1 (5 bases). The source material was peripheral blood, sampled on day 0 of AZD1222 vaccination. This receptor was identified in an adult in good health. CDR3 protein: CASSQEMGTRSEAFF. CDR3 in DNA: TGTGCCAGCAGCCAAGAGATGGGGACTCGCTCCGAAGCTTTCTTT.